The 25 T cell receptor beta chains presented below share a single source sample, sequenced in a study of cytomegalovirus exposure and HLA in healthy donors. 13 Jbeta primers and 60 Vbeta primers were used for the PCR. Profiled with immunoSEQ multiplex PCR; TCRdb holds only in-frame clones, not every one. The table lists approximately 93,000 clones, just under 80% of them singletons. The sequenced sample was PBMCs. The origin of the receptors is a woman aged 35 to 49 in good health and CMV-seronegative.

This chain connects TRBV5-6 to TRBJ2-3; 8 nucleotides align to TRBD1. Per germline, CDR1 SGHDT and CDR2 YYEEEE. After removal of 3 bases from V and 5 bases from J, the junction contained 8 bases not matched to a gene. The CDR3 has 15 amino acids. The CDR3 nucleotides are TGTGCCAGCAGCTATAGCGGACAGGGAGGAGATACGCAGTATTTT. This sequence encodes CASSYSGQGGDTQYF.

This rearrangement joins TRBV19 to TRBJ2-2; weak D call: TRBD2 (6 bases). Germline V gene lookup returns CDR1 LNHDA and CDR2 SQIVND (reference sequence). V was clipped by 5 bases and J by 4 bases, with 17 bases between them. This CDR3 is built from 16 residues. As DNA, the CDR3 is TGTGCCAGTAGTGCCCGGGCCGGGCGGGGCACCGGGGAGCTGTTTTTT. Translated, it gives CASSARAGRGTGELFF.

Points on this clone: In the same sample, other DNA sequences code for this CDR3. The chain employs TRBV5-6 and TRBJ1-1; possible D gene TRBD1, 5 bases. The CDR3 contains 14 residues. Germline V gene data show CDR1 as SGHDT and CDR2 as YYEEEE. The germline V and J ends were trimmed by 2 bases and 7 bases, with 15 bases remaining between them. CDR3 sequence reads: CASSFSQGLGEAFF. The CDR3 coding sequence is TGTGCCAGCAGCTTCTCCCAGGGTCTTGGTGAAGCTTTCTTT. The whole variable domain, remainder taken from reference TRBV5-6 and TRBJ1-1, is DAGVTQSPTHLIKTRGQQVTLRCSPKSGHDTVSWYQQALGQGPQFIFQYYEEEERQRGNFPDRFSGHQFPNYSSELNVNALLLGDSALYLCASSFSQGLGEAFFGQGTRLTVV.

The chain employs TRBV28 and TRBJ1-1; possibly TRBD1 for D (6 bases). The V gene's germline CDR1 is MDHEN and CDR2 SYDVKM. Trimming removed 3 bases at V and 4 bases at J, with 12 bases between. The CDR3 is 14 residues long. CDR3 DNA: TGTGCCAGCAGTTTTTTGGGGGCGGGCACTGAAGCTTTCTTT. Residues: CASSFLGAGTEAFF.

The chain carries TRBV4-3 and TRBJ2-5; maybe TRBD2 (5 bases). The closer fit of TRBJ2-7 to the DNA end suggests the J call may be wrong. The CDR3 totals 15 residues. CDR1 is LGHNA and CDR2 is YSLEER in the germline V gene. This CDR3 is CASSQDQRRLYEQYF. The CDR3 DNA reads TGCGCCAGCAGCCAAGACCAGCGGAGGCTCTACGAGCAGTACTTC.

This chain uses TRBV7-9 with TRBJ1-2; no firm D call. This CDR3 has 14 residues. V shed 2 bases and J shed 7 bases, with 14 bases lying between them. Germline CDR1 reads SEHNR; CDR2 reads FQNEAQ (reference sequence). For the CDR3, the DNA is TGTGCCAGCAGCTTATCGGGATCCCTCCGTGGCTACACCTTC. Amino acids: CASSLSGSLRGYTF.

There are a few counts of this clone. This chain connects TRBV6-6 to TRBJ2-7; D gene uncertain. The germline CDR1 and CDR2 sequences are MNHNY and SVGAGI (reference sequence). The CDR3 totals 11 residues. V was pared by 2 bases and J by 6 bases, with 5 bases between. The CDR3 loop reads CASSYGGEQYF. CDR3 sequence (DNA): TGTGCCAGCAGTTACGGCGGCGAGCAGTACTTC.

The V gene is TRBV6-4, the J gene TRBJ1-1; no firm D call. Germline V CDR1 and CDR2: MRHNA, SNTAGT. The CDR3 is made up of 14 amino acids. With 2 bases removed from V and 6 bases from J, the gap between germline ends came to 13 bases. CDR3 sequence reads: CASSDTQISAEAFF. In DNA, the CDR3 is TGTGCCAGCAGTGACACCCAAATCTCGGCTGAAGCTTTCTTT.

CDR3 in amino acids: CASSDSLAGYYEQYF. CDR3 in DNA: TGTGCCAGCAGTGATTCCTTAGCGGGGTACTACGAGCAGTACTTC. The genes are TRBV6-1 and TRBJ2-7; 8 bases are a match to TRBD2. This CDR3 contains 15 residues. Germline assignment: CDR1 MNHNS and CDR2 SASEGT. The ends lost 3 bases at V and 3 bases at J; junction bases unmatched: 7.

The chain combines TRBV5-1 with TRBJ2-5; 8 bases match TRBD2. The CDR3 loop spans 17 amino acids. V gave up 2 bases and J gave up 4 bases; unmatched junction bases: 13. Germline V gene data show CDR1 as SGHRS and CDR2 as YFSETQ. The CDR3 region is CASSFGVGRGSTETQYF. The CDR3, as DNA: TGCGCCAGCAGCTTCGGGGTCGGGAGGGGGAGTACAGAGACCCAGTACTTC. The full variable domain, its missing parts supplied by reference TRBV5-1 and TRBJ2-5, is KAGVTQTPRYLIKTRGQQVTLSCSPISGHRSVSWYQQTPGQGLQFLFEYFSETQRNKGNFPGRFSGRQFSNSRSEMNVSTLELGDSALYLCASSFGVGRGSTETQYFGPGTRLLVL.

The V and J genes are TRBV28 and TRBJ2-1; 12 bases match TRBD1. The CDR3 has 14 residues. The germline V gene encodes CDR1 MDHEN and CDR2 SYDVKM. The ends lost 4 bases at V and 9 bases at J; junction bases unmatched: 4. The CDR3 reads CASSSGTGGREQFF. CDR3 coding DNA: TGTGCCAGCAGTTCCGGGACAGGGGGCCGTGAGCAGTTCTTC.

The chain is built from TRBV4-3 and TRBJ2-3; tentatively, D is TRBD2 (5 bases). Trimming took 9 bases from V and 6 from J, leaving 19 bases between them. This CDR3 is 14 amino acids long. Germline loops: CDR1 LGHNA, CDR2 YSLEER. The CDR3 DNA follows: TGCGCCAGTGCCAACGGCGGGCGATGGGATACGCAGTATTTT. This codes for CASANGGRWDTQYF.

The CDR3 bases are TGTGCCAGTAGGCTAGGGGGCAGGGCGAAGGAAAAACTGTTTTTT. This codes for CASRLGGRAKEKLFF. The genes are TRBV19 and TRBJ1-4; the match to TRBD1 covers 7 bases. Looked up from germline, CDR1 is LNHDA and CDR2 is SQIVND (reference sequence). The CDR3 has 15 residues. The J segment lost 8 bases and the V segment lost 6 bases, leaving 12 bases of the junction unmatched.

This clone was seen a few times. This rearrangement joins TRBV7-9 to TRBJ2-1; 10 bases match TRBD2. V dropped 3 bases and J dropped 4; count of bases not matched to a gene: 3. Germline lookup yields CDR1 SEHNR and CDR2 FQNEAQ (reference sequence). This CDR3 is 15 amino acids long. The CDR3 DNA is TGTGCCAGCAGCTTTACTAGCGGGACTTACAATGAGCAGTTCTTC. Encoded protein: CASSFTSGTYNEQFF.

The chain employs TRBV6-6 and TRBJ2-5, with TRBD1 matching over 12 bases. The V gene end was trimmed by 6 bases and the J gene end by 4 bases; junction bases not matched to a gene: 6. CDR1 and CDR2 from the germline V gene are MNHNY and SVGAGI (reference sequence). The CDR3 consists of 15 residues. The CDR3 is CASRGTGGHRETQYF. The CDR3, as DNA: TGTGCCAGCAGGGGGACAGGGGGCCACCGAGAGACCCAGTACTTC.

The chain carries TRBV7-9 and TRBJ1-1, with TRBD1 as a possible D gene (5 bases). The CDR3 extends over 14 amino acids. The germline V gene encodes CDR1 SEHNR and CDR2 FQNEAQ (reference sequence). The V end lost 7 bases, the J end lost 1 base, and 13 bases lay between the germline ends. This CDR3 is CASTPAGPNTEAFF. The DNA for the CDR3 is TGTGCCAGCACCCCCGCAGGGCCGAACACTGAAGCTTTCTTT.

The gene calls are TRBV11-2 and TRBJ2-1; 14 positions match TRBD2. V trimming: 5 bases; J trimming: 1 base; junction bases outside the gene matches: 1. This CDR3 region has 16 residues. Germline lookup yields CDR1 SGHAT and CDR2 FQNNGV. The CDR3 reads CASSRLAGGSYNEQFF. CDR3 nucleotides: TGTGCCAGCAGCAGACTAGCGGGAGGGTCCTACAATGAGCAGTTCTTC.

This clone was observed a single time. This chain joins TRBV21-1 and TRBJ1-3; the table names TRBD1, a call not compared with the DNA. TRBV21-1 is annotated as a pseudogene. The CDR3 totals 18 residues. CDR3 sequence: CASSKGSNRISSGNTIYF. The CDR3 bases are TGTGCCAGCAGCAAAGGCAGTAACAGAATTAGCTCTGGAAACACCATATATTTT.

The rearrangement uses TRBV15 and TRBJ1-5; TRBD1 aligns across 8 bases. The CDR3 totals 15 residues. The germline gives CDR1 LNHNV, CDR2 YYDKDF (reference sequence). V shed 2 bases, J shed 7 bases, and the junction held 7 bases outside the gene matches. The CDR3 loop is CATSRNDRGGQPQHF. The CDR3 bases are TGTGCCACCAGCAGAAACGACAGGGGAGGGCAGCCCCAGCATTTT.

The rearrangement uses TRBV19 and TRBJ2-7; TRBD2 matches 12 bases. The CDR3 loop spans 19 amino acids. Trimming took 7 bases from V and 2 from J; bases not matched to a gene: 18. CDR1 is LNHDA and CDR2 is SQIVND in the germline V gene (reference sequence). CDR3 protein: CASNPTGPGLAGAAYEQYF. In DNA, the CDR3 is TGTGCCAGTAACCCTACAGGGCCGGGACTAGCGGGTGCAGCCTACGAGCAGTACTTC.

The V and J genes are TRBV19 and TRBJ1-5; 8 nucleotides match TRBD1. J lost 4 bases, V lost 6 bases, and 2 bases had no gene match. Germline CDR1 and CDR2: LNHDA and SQIVND (reference sequence). The CDR3 length is 13 residues. For the CDR3, the DNA is TGTGCCAGTAGGGACAGGGAAAATCAGCCCCAGCATTTT. Its translation is CASRDRENQPQHF.

The chain joins TRBV6-1 to TRBJ1-4; possible D gene TRBD1, 6 bases. Germline V lookup: CDR1 MNHNS, CDR2 SASEGT. This CDR3 spans 15 amino acids. With 7 bases removed from V and 3 bases from J, the gap between germline ends came to 15 bases. This CDR3 is CASTHQTGSNEKLFF. CDR3 sequence (DNA): TGTGCCAGCACTCATCAGACAGGCTCTAATGAAAAACTGTTTTTT.

This clone was observed a few times. The chain joins TRBV7-8 to TRBJ2-7; D might be TRBD1 (6 bases). The CDR3 has 12 amino acids. Deletions cut 5 bases from V and 6 bases from J, with 11 bases between. The germline V gene encodes CDR1 SGHVS and CDR2 FQNEAQ. Here the CDR3 reads CASSTQGTEQYF. CDR3 in DNA: TGTGCCAGCAGCACACAGGGTACCGAGCAGTACTTC.

In this sample, this clone turned up once. Here the CDR3 DNA reads TGTGCCAGCAGTAAAGCAAGCACCTACAATGAGCAGTTCTTC. Amino acid sequence: CASSKASTYNEQFF. V is TRBV27 and J is TRBJ2-1; D gene ambiguous. The CDR3 totals 14 residues. CDR1 is MNHEY, CDR2 SMNVEV, per germline (reference sequence). V was clipped by 5 bases and J by 2 bases, with 10 bases between them.

This clone was recorded a few times. V usage is TRBV2 and J usage is TRBJ2-1; D possibly corresponds to TRBD2 (6 bases). This CDR3 has 15 amino acids. V lost 7 bases to trimming and J lost 5 bases, with 18 bases between them. CDR1 and CDR2 (germline): SNHLY, FYNNEI. The CDR3 reads CASTPGTLGNNEQFF. The CDR3, as DNA: TGTGCCAGCACCCCCGGGACTTTGGGGAACAATGAGCAGTTCTTC.